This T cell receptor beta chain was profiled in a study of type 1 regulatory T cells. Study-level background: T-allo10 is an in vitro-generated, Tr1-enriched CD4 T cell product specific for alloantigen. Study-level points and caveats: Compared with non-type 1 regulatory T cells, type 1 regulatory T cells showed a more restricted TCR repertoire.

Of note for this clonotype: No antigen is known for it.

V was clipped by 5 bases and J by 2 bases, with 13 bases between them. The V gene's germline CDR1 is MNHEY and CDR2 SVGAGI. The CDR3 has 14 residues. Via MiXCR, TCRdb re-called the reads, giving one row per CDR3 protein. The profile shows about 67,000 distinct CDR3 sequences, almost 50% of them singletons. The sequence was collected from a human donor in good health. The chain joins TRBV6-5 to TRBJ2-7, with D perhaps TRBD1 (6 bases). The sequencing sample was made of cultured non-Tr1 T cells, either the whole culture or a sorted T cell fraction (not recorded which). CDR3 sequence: CASSPRHRAYEQYF. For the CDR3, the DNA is TGTGCCAGCAGTCCCCGACACAGGGCCTACGAGCAGTACTTC.